The entry that follows covers one TCR beta chain sequence. This CDR3 is 14 amino acids long. The germline V and J ends were trimmed by 0 bases and 6 bases, with 6 bases remaining between them. Germline CDR1 MGHDK, CDR2 SYGVNS. In the authors' workflow: Nucleated cell counts were estimated from reference gene primer amplification. TCRdb keeps only in-frame clones here, not all; method: immunoSEQ multiplex PCR. V, J and clone size derive from that table, while D and trimming were established from the DNA sequence. This table has 200,000 to 300,000 clones, approximately 88% appearing once. The record originates from a study of blood T cell repertoires in COVID-19.

This clonotype originated in a human donor in a cohort sampled during active COVID-19. The specimen sequenced was peripheral blood. The chain carries TRBV25-1 and TRBJ2-6; D uncertain. The chain's CDR3 is CASSEYGSANVLTF. DNA of the CDR3: TGTGCCAGCAGTGAATATGGCTCGGCCAACGTCCTGACTTTC.